Listed below are T cell receptor beta chains from one sample, sequenced in a study of T-cell reconstitution after alpha-beta-depleted transplantation in children. TCRdb ran MiXCR on the PCR reads and lists one entry per CDR3 protein. This table holds some 200,000 distinct CDR3 sequences, more than 14% found once. Sequenced material: PBMCs from the stem cell graft donor, taken from the stem cell graft. The origin of the receptors is a human donor who donated a stem cell graft to a child with acute lymphoblastic leukemia. Both conserved end residues are part of each CDR3. The D gene is left open where the match is weak. Size is stated for part of the rows, as once, few or many counts, or as a class when the clone is expanded.

many	TRBD1	TRBV20-1	TRBJ1-4	CSASPATGRVNEKLFF	TGCAGTGCTAGCCCAGCGACAGGGAGAGTTAATGAAAAACTGTTTTTT
many	-	TRBV12-3/TRBV12-4	TRBJ2-6	CASSEIHLGSGANVLTF	TGTGCCAGCAGCGAGATACACCTTGGCTCTGGGGCCAACGTCCTGACTTTC
-	-	TRBV5-1	TRBJ2-5	CASSLGAQETQYF	TGCGCCAGCAGCTTGGGGGCCCAAGAGACCCAGTACTTC
many	-	TRBV7-2	TRBJ1-4	CASSPRRPRATNEKLFF	TGTGCCAGCAGCCCAAGGCGGCCCAGGGCAACTAATGAAAAACTGTTTTTT
few	-	TRBV10-3	TRBJ1-5	CAIKGQEGQPQHF	TGTGCCATCAAGGGTCAGGAGGGTCAGCCCCAGCATTTT
many	-	TRBV27	TRBJ2-2	CASSLSGTGELFF	TGTGCCAGCAGTTTATCGGGCACCGGGGAGCTGTTTTTT
many	-	TRBV5-6	TRBJ1-2	CASSLVTNYGYTF	TGTGCCAGCAGCTTGGTCACTAACTATGGCTACACCTTC
many	TRBD1	TRBV7-2	TRBJ2-1	CASSLASGGRNEQFF	TGTGCCAGCAGCTTAGCGTCAGGGGGTAGGAATGAGCAGTTCTTC
many	-	TRBV29-1	TRBJ2-3	CSAPGFSTDTQYF	TGCAGCGCCCCGGGATTCAGCACAGATACGCAGTATTTT
many	-	TRBV7-6	TRBJ2-4	CASSLLGGGRDIQYF	TGTGCCAGCAGCCTCTTAGGGGGTGGAAGGGACATTCAGTACTTC
few	TRBD1	TRBV20-1	TRBJ2-7	CSATRQGSNEQYF	TGCAGTGCTACCAGACAGGGAAGTAACGAGCAGTACTTC
-	TRBD2	TRBV5-1	TRBJ2-1	CASSFSLAGGPGNEQFF	TGCGCCAGCAGCTTCTCCTTAGCGGGAGGGCCGGGCAATGAGCAGTTCTTC
-	-	TRBV30	TRBJ1-4	CAWSRITSGQANEKLFF	TGTGCCTGGAGCCGGATAACATCGGGACAAGCGAATGAAAAACTGTTTTTT
many	TRBD2	TRBV12-3/TRBV12-4	TRBJ2-1	CASSLGDYSYNEQFF	TGTGCCAGCAGTCTCGGGGACTACTCCTACAATGAGCAGTTCTTC
many	TRBD2	TRBV5-1	TRBJ2-7	CASSLGTRTSYEQYF	TGCGCCAGCAGCCTGGGGACTAGGACCTCCTACGAGCAGTACTTC
many	-	TRBV5-1	TRBJ1-6	CASSFDITHSPLHF	TGCGCCAGCAGCTTTGACATAACTCATTCACCCCTCCACTTT
many	-	TRBV14	TRBJ2-7	CASSQLRGGEQYF	TGTGCCAGCAGCCAACTTAGGGGGGGCGAGCAGTACTTC
many	-	TRBV20-1	TRBJ1-1	CSARYQVAEAFF	TGCAGTGCTAGGTATCAAGTCGCTGAAGCTTTCTTT
many	TRBD2	TRBV5-1	TRBJ2-1	CASSASGSVNEQFF	TGCGCCAGCAGCGCTAGCGGGAGCGTCAATGAGCAGTTCTTC
many	-	TRBV5-6	TRBJ1-1	CASSTGPNTEAFF	TGTGCCAGCAGCACGGGACCGAACACTGAAGCTTTCTTT
many	-	TRBV20-1	TRBJ2-7	CGMEGHGYEQYF	TGCGGAATGGAGGGCCATGGCTACGAGCAGTACTTC
-	TRBD2	TRBV5-1	TRBJ2-1	CASSPISGRVGEQFF	TGCGCCAGCAGCCCGATTAGCGGGAGGGTCGGTGAGCAGTTCTTC
-	-	TRBV3-1	TRBJ2-2	CASGNRPNTGELFF	TGTGCCAGCGGGAACAGGCCGAACACCGGGGAGCTGTTTTTT
many	-	TRBV5-5	TRBJ1-2	CASSLEQNFIQNYGYTF	TGTGCCAGCAGCTTGGAACAGAATTTTATTCAGAACTATGGCTACACCTTC
many	-	TRBV12-3/TRBV12-4	TRBJ2-5	CASRTTGEGETQYF	TGTGCCAGCAGGACCACAGGGGAGGGGGAGACCCAGTACTTC
many	TRBD2	TRBV5-1	TRBJ2-1	CASSLAGSGVNEQFF	TGCGCCAGCAGCTTGGCCGGGAGCGGGGTCAATGAGCAGTTCTTC
many	-	TRBV10-3	TRBJ2-1	CAISEQSGEQFF	TGTGCCATCAGTGAGCAGAGCGGTGAGCAGTTCTTC
many	-	TRBV20-1	TRBJ2-3	CSARGASISTDTQYF	TGCAGTGCTAGGGGGGCGTCGATTAGCACAGATACGCAGTATTTT
many	TRBD2	TRBV20-1	TRBJ2-7	CSARGTRSYEQYF	TGCAGTGCTAGAGGGACTAGATCCTACGAGCAGTACTTC
-	TRBD1	TRBV5-1	TRBJ2-1	CASSLPTGDYNEQFF	TGCGCCAGCAGCCTGCCCACAGGGGACTACAATGAGCAGTTCTTC
-	-	TRBV7-9	TRBJ1-1	CASSYIGRNTEAFF	TGTGCCAGCAGCTATATTGGGCGGAACACTGAAGCTTTCTTT
many	-	TRBV12-3/TRBV12-4	TRBJ1-1	CASSLVPGLNTEAFF	TGTGCCAGCAGTTTAGTACCGGGGTTGAACACTGAAGCTTTCTTT
many	-	TRBV11-2	TRBJ2-7	CASSFLAEQYF	TGTGCCAGCAGCTTCCTGGCCGAGCAGTACTTC
many	TRBD2	TRBV6-1	TRBJ2-1	CASSVGLGGYNEQFF	TGTGCCAGCAGTGTGGGACTAGGAGGCTACAATGAGCAGTTCTTC
-	TRBD1	TRBV7-2	TRBJ2-7	CASSLLGAGDRGHEQYF	TGTGCCAGCAGCTTATTAGGGGCAGGGGACAGGGGCCACGAGCAGTACTTC
many	-	TRBV11-2	TRBJ2-7	CASSLGRGLGEQYF	TGTGCCAGCAGCTTAGGTAGGGGATTGGGCGAGCAGTACTTC